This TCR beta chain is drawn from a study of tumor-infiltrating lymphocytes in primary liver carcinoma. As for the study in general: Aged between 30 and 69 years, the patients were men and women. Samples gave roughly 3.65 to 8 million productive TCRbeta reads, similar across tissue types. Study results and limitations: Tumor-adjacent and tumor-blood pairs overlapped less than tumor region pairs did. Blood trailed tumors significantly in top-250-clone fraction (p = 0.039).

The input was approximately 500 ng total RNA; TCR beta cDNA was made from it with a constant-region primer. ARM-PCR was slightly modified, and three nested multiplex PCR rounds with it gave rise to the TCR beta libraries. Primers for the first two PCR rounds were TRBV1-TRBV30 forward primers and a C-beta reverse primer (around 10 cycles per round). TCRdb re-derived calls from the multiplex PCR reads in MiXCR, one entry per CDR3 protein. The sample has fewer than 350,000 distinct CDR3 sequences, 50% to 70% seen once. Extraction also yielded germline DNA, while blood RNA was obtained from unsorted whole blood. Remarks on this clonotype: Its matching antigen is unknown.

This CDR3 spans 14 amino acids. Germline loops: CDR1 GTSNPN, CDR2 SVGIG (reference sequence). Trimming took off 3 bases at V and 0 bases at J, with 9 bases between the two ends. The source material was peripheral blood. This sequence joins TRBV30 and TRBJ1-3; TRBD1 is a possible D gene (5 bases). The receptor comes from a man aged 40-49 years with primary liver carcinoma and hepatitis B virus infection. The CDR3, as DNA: TGTGCCTGGAGCCGACAGAACTCTGGAAACACCATATATTTT. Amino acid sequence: CAWSRQNSGNTIYF.